A selection of T cell receptor beta chains follows, all from one sample in a study of Graves' ophthalmopathy and Graves' hyperthyroidism. One entry per CDR3 protein, called by TCRdb with MiXCR from the multiplex PCR reads. The sample yields about 480,000 distinct CDR3 sequences, approximately 15% seen once. The specimen was blood. The receptors shown here come from a woman aged 30 to 39 with Graves' ophthalmopathy. The CDR3 runs from the conserved cysteine through the conserved F or W. Each record gives: V gene, D gene, clone size, J gene, CDR3 protein, CDR3 DNA. D genes are given only for firm matches. Not all rows give a size; the values are once, few, many and, for expanded clones, a class.

>TRBV6-5|NA|many|TRBJ1-2
CASSYSGAGYTF
TGTGCCAGCAGTTACTCAGGGGCTGGCTACACCTTC
>TRBV30|NA|NA|TRBJ2-3
CAWSRQGRTDTQYF
TGTGCCTGGAGCCGGCAGGGGCGCACAGATACGCAGTATTTT
>TRBV12-3/TRBV12-4|NA|many|TRBJ1-3
CASSLTLIRTDTIYF
TGTGCCAGCAGTCTAACGTTGATACGTACGGACACCATATATTTT
>TRBV18|NA|few|TRBJ1-6
CATGESYNSPLHF
TGTGCCACCGGGGAGTCCTATAATTCACCCCTCCACTTT
>TRBV7-8|NA|many|TRBJ1-2
CASSASGGMWGYTF
TGTGCCAGCAGCGCCTCTGGGGGGATGTGGGGCTACACCTTC
>TRBV19|NA|many|TRBJ1-2
CASSKDISYGYTF
TGTGCCAGTAGTAAGGACATATCCTATGGCTACACCTTC
>TRBV7-3|TRBD2|many|TRBJ2-7
CASSVTSGFSDEQYF
TGTGCCAGCAGTGTAACTAGCGGGTTTTCCGACGAGCAGTACTTC
>TRBV7-2|NA|many|TRBJ1-1
CASSLNRQLF
TGTGCCAGCAGCTTAAACCGACAGCTCTTT
>TRBV7-9|NA|many|TRBJ1-2
CASSRSYDSLYGYTF
TGTGCCAGCAGCCGATCGTACGACTCCCTCTATGGCTACACCTTC
>TRBV6-4|NA|few|TRBJ2-3
CASSDGGIHTDTQYF
TGTGCCAGCAGTGACGGCGGGATCCACACAGATACGCAGTATTTT
>TRBV7-8|NA|few|TRBJ2-5
CASTLGPPGGTQYF
TGTGCCAGCACCTTAGGTCCCCCTGGGGGGACCCAGTACTTC
>TRBV30|TRBD1|many|TRBJ2-4
CAWSPRDRGIKYF
TGTGCCTGGAGCCCCCGGGACAGGGGGATTAAGTACTTC
>TRBV19|NA|many|TRBJ1-6
CASSPETTGTYNSPLHF
TGTGCCAGTAGTCCTGAGACGACAGGTACCTATAATTCACCCCTCCACTTT
>TRBV18|TRBD1|many|TRBJ1-2
CASSPQRTGVRSSYGYTF
TGTGCCAGCTCACCACAGCGGACAGGGGTGCGAAGCAGCTATGGCTACACCTTC
>TRBV12-3/TRBV12-4|NA|NA|TRBJ2-2
CASSFGGWNTGELFF
TGTGCCAGCAGTTTTGGCGGCTGGAACACCGGGGAGCTGTTTTTT
>TRBV27|TRBD2|many|TRBJ2-7
CASSRNSGIAPEQYF
TGTGCCAGCAGTCGGAATAGCGGGATCGCCCCGGAGCAGTACTTC
>TRBV12-3/TRBV12-4|TRBD2|many|TRBJ2-7
CASSPQTPGLAGAYEQYF
TGTGCCAGCAGTCCCCAAACGCCGGGACTAGCGGGCGCCTACGAGCAGTACTTC
>TRBV13|TRBD1|many|TRBJ2-7
CASSLGPFEGQAIYKQYF
TGTGCCAGCAGCTTAGGACCCTTCGAGGGACAGGCTATCTACAAGCAGTACTTC
>TRBV28|NA|NA|TRBJ1-1
CASSSNRQASLMNTEAFF
TGTGCCAGCAGTTCGAATCGGCAGGCCTCACTCATGAACACTGAAGCTTTCTTT
>TRBV6-1|NA|many|TRBJ1-2
CASRPTEHRVGYTF
TGTGCCAGCAGACCCACCGAGCACAGGGTAGGATACACCTTC
>TRBV10-3|NA|many|TRBJ1-2
CAISQTEFNYGYTF
TGTGCCATCAGCCAGACCGAGTTTAACTATGGCTACACCTTC
>TRBV9|TRBD1|many|TRBJ1-5
CASSVNRGQPQHF
TGTGCCAGCAGCGTTAACAGGGGTCAGCCCCAGCATTTT
>TRBV20-1|NA|many|TRBJ1-6
CSARKATEYSPLHF
TGCAGTGCTAGAAAGGCAACTGAATATTCACCCCTCCACTTT
>TRBV4-1|NA|many|TRBJ1-1
CASSQGVVAEAFF
TGCGCCAGCAGCCAAGGGGTGGTGGCTGAAGCTTTCTTT
>TRBV15|NA|many|TRBJ2-2
CATSRARDTGELFF
TGTGCCACCAGCAGAGCCAGGGACACCGGGGAGCTGTTTTTT
>TRBV5-1|NA|NA|TRBJ1-5
CASSLWGVSNQPQHF
TGCGCCAGCAGCTTGTGGGGAGTAAGCAATCAGCCCCAGCATTTT
>TRBV20-1|TRBD1|many|TRBJ1-5
CSANRDRVSNQPQHF
TGCAGTGCTAATCGAGACAGGGTTAGCAATCAGCCCCAGCATTTT
>TRBV3-1|TRBD2|few|TRBJ2-7
CASSPSGGPSYEQYF
TGTGCCAGCAGTCCGAGCGGGGGGCCATCCTACGAGCAGTACTTC
>TRBV11-2|NA|NA|TRBJ2-3
CASLLQGGGTDTQYF
TGTGCCAGCTTACTACAGGGTGGGGGCACAGATACGCAGTATTTT
>TRBV6-1|TRBD1|many|TRBJ1-6
CASRSGTGTNSPLHF
TGTGCCAGCAGAAGCGGGACAGGGACGAATTCACCCCTCCACTTT
>TRBV20-1|NA|many|TRBJ1-1
CSASRGWDTEAFF
TGCAGTGCTAGCAGAGGGTGGGACACTGAAGCTTTCTTT
>TRBV29-1|NA|many|TRBJ2-7
CSVLTYEQYF
TGCAGCGTCCTGACCTACGAGCAGTACTTC
>TRBV12-5|NA|many|TRBJ1-1
CASGEGRWNTEAFF
TGTGCTAGTGGTGAGGGGCGGTGGAACACTGAAGCTTTCTTT